This T cell receptor (beta chain) was sequenced in a study of blood T cell repertoires in COVID-19. Sequenced by immunoSEQ multiplex PCR; TCRdb stores in-frame clones only, minus some. The sample has 30,000 to 40,000 clones; around 81% are singletons. V lost 3 bases, J lost 5 bases, and 10 bases lay in between. CDR3 length: 14 amino acids. Germline V CDR1 and CDR2: MNHEY, SMNVEV (reference sequence). The chain employs TRBV27 and TRBJ1-4, with D hard to call. The sequencing sample was made of peripheral blood. This clonotype originated in a man aged 45-65 years with active COVID-19. DNA for the CDR3: TGTGCCAGCAGTTTGAGGCAAACAAATGAAAAACTGTTTTTT. It is translated as CASSLRQTNEKLFF.